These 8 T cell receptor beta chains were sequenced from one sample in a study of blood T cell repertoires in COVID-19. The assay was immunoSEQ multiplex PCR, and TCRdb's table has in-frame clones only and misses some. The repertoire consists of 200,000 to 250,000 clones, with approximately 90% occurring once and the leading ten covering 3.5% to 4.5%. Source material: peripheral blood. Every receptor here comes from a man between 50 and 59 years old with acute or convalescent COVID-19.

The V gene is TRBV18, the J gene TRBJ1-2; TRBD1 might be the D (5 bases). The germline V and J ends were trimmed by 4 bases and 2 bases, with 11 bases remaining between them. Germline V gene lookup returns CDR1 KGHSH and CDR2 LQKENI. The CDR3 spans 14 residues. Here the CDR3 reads CASSLDSRNYGYTF. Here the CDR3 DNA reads TGTGCCAGCTCACTCGACAGCCGCAACTATGGCTACACCTTC.

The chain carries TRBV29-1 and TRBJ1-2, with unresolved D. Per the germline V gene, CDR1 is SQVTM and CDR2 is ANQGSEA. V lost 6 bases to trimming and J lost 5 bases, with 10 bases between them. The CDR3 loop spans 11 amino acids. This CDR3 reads CSVHEAYGYTF. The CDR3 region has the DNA TGCAGCGTCCACGAGGCTTATGGCTACACCTTC. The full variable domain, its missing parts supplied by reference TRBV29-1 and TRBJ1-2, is SAVISQKPSRDICQRGTSLTIQCQVDSQVTMMFWYRQQPGQSLTLIATANQGSEATYESGFVIDKFPISRPNLTFSTLTVSNMSPEDSSIYLCSVHEAYGYTFGSGTRLTVV.

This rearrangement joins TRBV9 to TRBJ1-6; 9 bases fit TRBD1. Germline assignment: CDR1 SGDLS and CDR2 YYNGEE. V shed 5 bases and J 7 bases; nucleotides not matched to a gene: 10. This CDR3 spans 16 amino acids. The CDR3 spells CASRGTGSSGNSPLHF. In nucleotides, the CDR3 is TGTGCCAGCAGAGGGACAGGGTCATCTGGGAATTCACCCCTCCACTTT.

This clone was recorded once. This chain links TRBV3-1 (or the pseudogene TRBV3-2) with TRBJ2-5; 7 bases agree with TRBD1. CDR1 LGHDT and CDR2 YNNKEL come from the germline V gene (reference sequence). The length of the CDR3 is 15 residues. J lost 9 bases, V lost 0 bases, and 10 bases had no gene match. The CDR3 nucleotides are TGTGCCAGCAGCCAAGATCGTGGAGCCCAGGGGGCCCAGTACTTC. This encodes CASSQDRGAQGAQYF.

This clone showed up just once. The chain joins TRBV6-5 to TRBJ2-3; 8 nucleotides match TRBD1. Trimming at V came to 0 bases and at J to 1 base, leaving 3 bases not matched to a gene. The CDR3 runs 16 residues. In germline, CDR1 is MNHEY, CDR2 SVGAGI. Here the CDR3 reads CASSYSTGAGTDTQYF. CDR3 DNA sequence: TGTGCCAGCAGTTACTCGACAGGGGCCGGCACAGATACGCAGTATTTT.

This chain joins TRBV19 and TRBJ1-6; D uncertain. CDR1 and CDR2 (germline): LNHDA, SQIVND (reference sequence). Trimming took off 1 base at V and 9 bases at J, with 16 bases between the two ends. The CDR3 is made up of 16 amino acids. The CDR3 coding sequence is TGTGCCAGTAGTATAGGGAGCGGCAGATATGGTTCACCCCTCCACTTT. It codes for CASSIGSGRYGSPLHF.

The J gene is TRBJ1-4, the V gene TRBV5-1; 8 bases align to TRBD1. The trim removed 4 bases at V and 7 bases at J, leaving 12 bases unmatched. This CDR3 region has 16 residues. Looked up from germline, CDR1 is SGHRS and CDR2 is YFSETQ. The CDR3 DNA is TGCGCCAGCAGCCTGTCAGGGGGCCCGAAGGGTGAAAAACTGTTTTTT. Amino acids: CASSLSGGPKGEKLFF.

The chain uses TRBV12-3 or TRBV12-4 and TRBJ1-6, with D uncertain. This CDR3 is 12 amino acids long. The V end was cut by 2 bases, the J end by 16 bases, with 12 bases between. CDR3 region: CASSLWGGWLHF. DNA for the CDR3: TGTGCCAGCAGTTTATGGGGAGGCTGGCTCCACTTT.